These T cell receptor beta chains were read from a single sample in a study of OX40 agonist ivuxolimab in advanced cancers. The assay was immunoSEQ multiplex PCR, and TCRdb's table has in-frame clones only and misses some. Of 50,000 to 65,000 clones in the sample, around 87% were seen once. The sequencing here drew on CD4+ or CD8+ T cells sorted from blood, taken in a trial of the OX40 agonist ivuxolimab. The source of these receptors is an adult with an advanced solid tumor such as melanoma, head and neck, liver or kidney cancer. Both conserved end residues are part of each CDR3. A D gene is named only where the DNA matches it firmly. A row's size may be missing; if present it is once, few, many or a size class.

CDR3 protein: CASSYSGVLNTEAFF
CDR3 DNA: TGTGCCAGCAGTTACTCGGGAGTGCTGAACACTGAAGCTTTCTTT
J gene: TRBJ1-1
clone size: .
V gene: TRBV6-5
D gene: .

CDR3 protein: CSAGTSYGYTF
CDR3 DNA: TGCAGTGCTGGGACCTCTTATGGCTACACCTTC
J gene: TRBJ1-2
clone size: once
V gene: TRBV20-1
D gene: .

CDR3 protein: CASSVDRGLSGETQYF
CDR3 DNA: TGTGCCAGCAGCGTGGACAGGGGGCTATCTGGGGAGACCCAGTACTTC
J gene: TRBJ2-5
clone size: once
V gene: TRBV7-9
D gene: TRBD1

CDR3 protein: CASSPGGTSGRYEQFF
CDR3 DNA: TGTGCCAGCAGCCCGGGGGGGACTAGCGGGAGGTATGAGCAGTTCTTC
J gene: TRBJ2-1
clone size: .
V gene: TRBV7-2
D gene: TRBD2

CDR3 protein: CASSPLGQPQHF
CDR3 DNA: TGTGCCAGCAGTCCTTTGGGCCAGCCCCAGCATTTT
J gene: TRBJ1-5
clone size: few
V gene: TRBV28
D gene: .

CDR3 protein: CASSTRQGDEKLFF
CDR3 DNA: TGTGCCAGCTCAACTCGACAGGGAGATGAAAAACTGTTTTTT
J gene: TRBJ1-4
clone size: .
V gene: TRBV18
D gene: TRBD1

CDR3 protein: CASSVGAGEGEETQYF
CDR3 DNA: TGTGCCAGCAGCGTAGGAGCGGGAGAGGGGGAAGAGACCCAGTACTTC
J gene: TRBJ2-5
clone size: .
V gene: TRBV9
D gene: TRBD2

CDR3 protein: CASSLAVNTGELFF
CDR3 DNA: TGTGCCAGCAGCCTGGCGGTGAACACCGGGGAGCTGTTTTTT
J gene: TRBJ2-2
clone size: .
V gene: TRBV7-6
D gene: .

CDR3 protein: CASSYSGGSSTDTQYF
CDR3 DNA: TGTGCCAGCAGTTACTCTGGCGGATCTAGCACAGATACGCAGTATTTT
J gene: TRBJ2-3
clone size: .
V gene: TRBV6-5
D gene: .

CDR3 protein: CASSSPGQGSYQPQHF
CDR3 DNA: TGTGCCAGCAGTTCCCCCGGACAGGGGAGTTATCAGCCCCAGCATTTT
J gene: TRBJ1-5
clone size: .
V gene: TRBV28
D gene: TRBD1

CDR3 protein: CASSLAVRGSTDTQYF
CDR3 DNA: TGTGCCAGCAGCTTAGCGGTCCGAGGAAGCACAGATACGCAGTATTTT
J gene: TRBJ2-3
clone size: once
V gene: TRBV11-1
D gene: .

CDR3 protein: CASSPGQGSPYEQYF
CDR3 DNA: TGTGCCAGCAGCCCAGGGCAGGGGTCGCCCTACGAGCAGTACTTC
J gene: TRBJ2-7
clone size: few
V gene: TRBV9
D gene: .

CDR3 protein: CATHSDSRTEAFF
CDR3 DNA: TGTGCCACCCACAGCGACAGCCGGACTGAAGCTTTCTTT
J gene: TRBJ1-1
clone size: .
V gene: TRBV15
D gene: .

CDR3 protein: CASSLHPQGRYNEQFF
CDR3 DNA: TGTGCCAGCAGTCTCCACCCTCAGGGCAGATACAATGAGCAGTTCTTC
J gene: TRBJ2-1
clone size: .
V gene: TRBV6-6
D gene: .

CDR3 protein: CASGLGGAGNIQYF
CDR3 DNA: TGTGCTAGTGGTTTGGGGGGGGCTGGTAACATTCAGTACTTC
J gene: TRBJ2-4
clone size: .
V gene: TRBV12-5
D gene: .

CDR3 protein: CASSGRQGGGTEAFF
CDR3 DNA: TGTGCCAGCAGCGGAAGACAGGGCGGGGGCACTGAAGCTTTCTTT
J gene: TRBJ1-1
clone size: .
V gene: TRBV9
D gene: TRBD1

CDR3 protein: CAISNDDRGRDGYTF
CDR3 DNA: TGTGCCATCAGCAACGATGACCGGGGCCGCGATGGCTACACCTTC
J gene: TRBJ1-2
clone size: .
V gene: TRBV10-3
D gene: .

CDR3 protein: CASSIEGRGNYNEQFF
CDR3 DNA: TGTGCCAGTAGTATAGAAGGGCGGGGCAACTACAATGAGCAGTTCTTC
J gene: TRBJ2-1
clone size: .
V gene: TRBV19
D gene: .

CDR3 protein: CASANLKGSYEQYF
CDR3 DNA: TGTGCCAGTGCGAACCTCAAGGGGTCCTACGAGCAGTACTTC
J gene: TRBJ2-7
clone size: .
V gene: TRBV6-6
D gene: .

CDR3 protein: CATRGYSNQPQHF
CDR3 DNA: TGTGCCACCAGGGGATATAGCAATCAGCCCCAGCATTTT
J gene: TRBJ1-5
clone size: .
V gene: TRBV2
D gene: .

CDR3 protein: CASTTGLAGGSDTQYF
CDR3 DNA: TGTGCCAGCACAACCGGACTAGCGGGAGGATCAGATACGCAGTATTTT
J gene: TRBJ2-3
clone size: .
V gene: TRBV28
D gene: TRBD2

CDR3 protein: CASSESFQAGTDTQYF
CDR3 DNA: TGTGCCAGCAGTGAATCATTCCAGGCGGGCACAGATACGCAGTATTTT
J gene: TRBJ2-3
clone size: .
V gene: TRBV6-1
D gene: .

CDR3 protein: CATTGGASGNTIYF
CDR3 DNA: TGTGCCACCACAGGCGGCGCCTCTGGAAACACCATATATTTT
J gene: TRBJ1-3
clone size: .
V gene: TRBV28
D gene: .

CDR3 protein: CASSLGRGGSTEAFF
CDR3 DNA: TGCGCCAGCAGCTTGGGCAGGGGCGGGTCCACTGAAGCTTTCTTT
J gene: TRBJ1-1
clone size: .
V gene: TRBV5-1
D gene: .

CDR3 protein: CASSYRQGVRSGANVLTF
CDR3 DNA: TGTGCCAGCAGTTATCGACAGGGGGTTCGATCGGGGGCCAACGTCCTGACTTTC
J gene: TRBJ2-6
clone size: .
V gene: TRBV28
D gene: TRBD1

CDR3 protein: CASRQVTYEQYF
CDR3 DNA: TGTGCCAGCAGACAGGTAACCTACGAGCAGTACTTC
J gene: TRBJ2-7
clone size: .
V gene: TRBV2
D gene: .

CDR3 protein: CASSLLTGNTEAFF
CDR3 DNA: TGTGCCAGCTCACTTTTAACAGGGAACACTGAAGCTTTCTTT
J gene: TRBJ1-1
clone size: .
V gene: TRBV18
D gene: .

CDR3 protein: CASSSTSGGTFQFF
CDR3 DNA: TGTGCCAGCAGCTCTACTAGCGGGGGTACCTTTCAGTTCTTC
J gene: TRBJ2-1
clone size: .
V gene: TRBV5-4
D gene: TRBD2

CDR3 protein: CASSFGTKDGYTF
CDR3 DNA: TGTGCCAGCAGCTTTGGGACAAAGGATGGCTACACCTTC
J gene: TRBJ1-2
clone size: .
V gene: TRBV7-9
D gene: .

CDR3 protein: CASSLGPAGGGETQYF
CDR3 DNA: TGCGCCAGCAGCTTGGGTCCAGCGGGGGGCGGGGAGACCCAGTACTTC
J gene: TRBJ2-5
clone size: .
V gene: TRBV5-1
D gene: TRBD2

CDR3 protein: CSARGQGTQHF
CDR3 DNA: TGCAGTGCTAGAGGTCAGGGGACCCAGCATTTT
J gene: TRBJ1-5
clone size: .
V gene: TRBV20-1
D gene: .

CDR3 protein: CASSSRLQTDTQYF
CDR3 DNA: TGTGCCAGCAGCTCCAGACTACAGACAGATACGCAGTATTTT
J gene: TRBJ2-3
clone size: .
V gene: TRBV7-2
D gene: .

CDR3 protein: CASSDGDPSYNEQFF
CDR3 DNA: TGTGCCAGTAGTGACGGAGACCCCTCCTACAATGAGCAGTTCTTC
J gene: TRBJ2-1
clone size: few
V gene: TRBV19
D gene: .

CDR3 protein: CASSPTGANEKLFF
CDR3 DNA: TGTGCCAGCTCACCAACCGGGGCTAATGAAAAACTGTTTTTT
J gene: TRBJ1-4
clone size: .
V gene: TRBV18
D gene: .

CDR3 protein: CASRLTWGSFTDTQYF
CDR3 DNA: TGTGCCAGCAGGTTGACTTGGGGGAGTTTTACAGATACGCAGTATTTT
J gene: TRBJ2-3
clone size: .
V gene: TRBV27
D gene: .

CDR3 protein: CASSGQVNYGYTF
CDR3 DNA: TGTGCCAGCAGCGGTCAGGTGAACTATGGCTACACCTTC
J gene: TRBJ1-2
clone size: few
V gene: TRBV7-2
D gene: .

CDR3 protein: CASSLNRESNEKLFF
CDR3 DNA: TGTGCCAGCAGCCTCAACAGGGAATCTAATGAAAAACTGTTTTTT
J gene: TRBJ1-4
clone size: .
V gene: TRBV28
D gene: .

CDR3 protein: CASSLGLDSRYGYTF
CDR3 DNA: TGTGCCAGCAGCTTGGGTTTAGACAGCCGCTATGGCTACACCTTC
J gene: TRBJ1-2
clone size: .
V gene: TRBV5-4
D gene: .

CDR3 protein: CASSLARVYNEKLFF
CDR3 DNA: TGTGCCAGCAGCTTGGCAAGGGTGTATAACGAAAAACTGTTTTTT
J gene: TRBJ1-4
clone size: .
V gene: TRBV4-2
D gene: .

CDR3 protein: CASSRGDRGNTDTQYF
CDR3 DNA: TGCGCCAGCAGCCGAGGGGACAGGGGGAACACAGATACGCAGTATTTT
J gene: TRBJ2-3
clone size: .
V gene: TRBV4-1
D gene: TRBD1

CDR3 protein: CASSPGHLGGDEQFF
CDR3 DNA: TGTGCCAGCAGCCCTGGACACCTCGGGGGGGATGAGCAGTTCTTC
J gene: TRBJ2-1
clone size: .
V gene: TRBV28
D gene: TRBD2

CDR3 protein: CASSLDRGRGSTYNSPLHF
CDR3 DNA: TGTGCCAGCAGCTTAGACAGGGGGCGGGGGAGCACCTATAATTCACCCCTCCACTTT
J gene: TRBJ1-6
clone size: .
V gene: TRBV7-9
D gene: TRBD1

CDR3 protein: CASRKQEEDYGYTF
CDR3 DNA: TGTGCCAGCAGGAAACAGGAGGAGGACTATGGCTACACCTTC
J gene: TRBJ1-2
clone size: .
V gene: TRBV6-5
D gene: .

CDR3 protein: CASSLLPSTDTQYF
CDR3 DNA: TGTGCCAGCAGCTTACTTCCCAGCACAGATACGCAGTATTTT
J gene: TRBJ2-3
clone size: .
V gene: TRBV7-8
D gene: .

CDR3 protein: CASSEYRSGLTEAFF
CDR3 DNA: TGTGCCAGCAGTGAATATAGGTCGGGGCTCACTGAAGCTTTCTTT
J gene: TRBJ1-1
clone size: once
V gene: TRBV25-1
D gene: .

CDR3 protein: CASSPTSGAPNTGELFF
CDR3 DNA: TGCGCCAGCAGCCCCACAAGTGGGGCACCGAACACCGGGGAGCTGTTTTTT
J gene: TRBJ2-2
clone size: .
V gene: TRBV5-1
D gene: .